This T cell receptor beta chain is from a study of shared clonotypes between healthy human individuals. About the study: CD4 naive and CD4 memory each took three plates per donor, while CD8 naive took two and CD8 memory one.

The donor cohort consisted entirely of Caucasian adults residing in Nashville, Tennessee. This clone has a handful of counts. Germline V gene lookup returns CDR1 MNHNS and CDR2 SASEGT. V shed 6 bases and J shed 0 bases, with 8 bases lying between them. There are 13 residues in the CDR3. Data came from immunoSEQ multiplex PCR; TCRdb stores just in-frame clones and leaves some out. Among under 1,100,000 clones listed, approximately 70% were seen once. The sequence came from a man between 18 and 29 years old in good health. Source material: memory CD4+ T cells sorted from blood. Regarding subset: CD45RA-negative fraction. The V and J genes are TRBV6-1 and TRBJ1-2; D uncertain. As DNA, the CDR3 is TGTGCCAGCAGCGTCTTAGCTAACTATGGCTACACCTTC. It yields the protein CASSVLANYGYTF.